The source of this T cell receptor beta chain is a study of blood T cell repertoires in COVID-19. In the source study's methods: For nucleated cells, counts were estimated from reference gene primer amplification. Profiling relied on immunoSEQ multiplex PCR, and the TCRdb table lists in-frame clones only, not all of them. V, J and clone size reflect that table, while D and trimming were determined from the DNA. The table records under 300,000 clones, 86% of them present only once. The CDR3 extends over 15 amino acids. Germline trimming cut 3 bases from V and 4 bases from J; bases unmatched to any gene: 7. The germline CDR1 and CDR2 sequences are SGHNT and YENEEA.

The source of this sequence is a man aged 30-40 years who had recovered from COVID-19. The genes are TRBV11-3 and TRBJ2-5; 8 nucleotides line up with TRBD2. Material: peripheral blood. The chain's CDR3 is CASSFGYGGGETQYF. The CDR3 bases are TGTGCCAGCAGCTTCGGTTACGGGGGGGGAGAGACCCAGTACTTC.